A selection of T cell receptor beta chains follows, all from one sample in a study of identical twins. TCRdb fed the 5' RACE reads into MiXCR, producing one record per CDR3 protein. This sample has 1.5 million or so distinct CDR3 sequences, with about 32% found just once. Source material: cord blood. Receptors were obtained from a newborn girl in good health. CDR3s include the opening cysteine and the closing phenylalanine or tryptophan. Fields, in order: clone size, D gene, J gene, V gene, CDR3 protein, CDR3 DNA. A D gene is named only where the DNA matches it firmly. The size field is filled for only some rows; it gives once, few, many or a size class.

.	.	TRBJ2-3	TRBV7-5	CISVSEAYRTGKSDTQYF	.
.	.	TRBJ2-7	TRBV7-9	CASSAPGSEGHEQYF	TGTGCCAGCAGCGCTCCGGGCTCCGAGGGCCACGAGCAGTACTTC
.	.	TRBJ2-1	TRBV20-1	CSANRRGGPWNEQFF	TGCAGTGCTAACCGTAGAGGGGGGCCTTGGAATGAGCAGTTCTTC
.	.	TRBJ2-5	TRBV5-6	CASSRIPSVGTPNEQYF	TGTGCCAGCAGCCGAATTCCAAGCGTTGGGACACCTAATGAGCAGTACTTC
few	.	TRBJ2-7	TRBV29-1	CSVEGGIGWGDYNEQYF	TGCAGCGTTGAAGGGGGGATTGGCTGGGGCGATTACAATGAGCAGTACTTC
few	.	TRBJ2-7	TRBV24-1	CATRQTYEQYF	TGTGCCACCAGGCAAACCTACGAGCAGTACTTC
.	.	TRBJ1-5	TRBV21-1	CASSFPCRFGGQSNQPQHF	TGTGCCAGCAGCTTCCCCTGCCGGTTTGGGGGACAGAGCAATCAGCCCCAGCATTTT
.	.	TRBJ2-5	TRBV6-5	CASSNPGAETQYF	TGTGCCAGCAGTAACCCCGGGGCAGAGACCCAGTACTTC
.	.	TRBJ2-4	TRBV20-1	CSARDKAENIQYF	TGCAGTGCTAGAGATAAAGCGGAAAACATTCAGTACTTC
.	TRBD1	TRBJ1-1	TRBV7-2	CASTQDREDTEAFF	TGTGCCAGCACCCAGGACAGGGAGGACACTGAAGCTTTCTTT
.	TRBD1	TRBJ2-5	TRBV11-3	CASSPRQGSINEQYF	TGTGCCAGCAGCCCCCGACAGGGGAGCATCAATGAGCAGTACTTC
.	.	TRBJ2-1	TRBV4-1	CVSSQVALLLSYNEQFF	TGCGTCAGCAGCCAAGTCGCACTCCTTTTATCCTACAATGAGCAGTTCTTC
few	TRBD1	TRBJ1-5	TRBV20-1	CSARDGQGGQPQHF	TGCAGTGCTAGAGACGGACAGGGAGGACAGCCCCAGCATTTT
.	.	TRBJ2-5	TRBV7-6	CASTPRHETQYF	TGTGCCAGCACCCCCCGGCACGAGACCCAGTACTTC
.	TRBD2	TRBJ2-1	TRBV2	CASISGGLAGNEQFF	TGTGCCAGCATCTCTGGAGGACTAGCGGGCAATGAGCAGTTCTTC
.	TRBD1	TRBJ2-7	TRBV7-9	CASSQIRGQNYEQYF	TGTGCCAGCAGCCAAATCAGGGGGCAGAACTACGAGCAGTACTTC
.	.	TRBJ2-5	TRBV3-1	CASRTAGRETQYF	TGTGCCAGCAGAACGGCAGGAAGAGAGACCCAGTACTTC
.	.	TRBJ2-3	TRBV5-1	CASGGSGERLLTDTQYF	TGCGCCAGCGGCGGGTCCGGGGAGCGCCTCCTCACAGATACGCAGTATTTT
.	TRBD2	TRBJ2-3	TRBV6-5	CASSYSIWLAGSTDTQYF	TGTGCCAGCAGTTACTCGATTTGGCTAGCGGGCAGCACAGATACGCAGTATTTT
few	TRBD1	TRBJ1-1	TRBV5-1	CASRSGQGSTEAFF	TGCGCCAGCAGATCCGGACAGGGGAGCACTGAAGCTTTCTTT